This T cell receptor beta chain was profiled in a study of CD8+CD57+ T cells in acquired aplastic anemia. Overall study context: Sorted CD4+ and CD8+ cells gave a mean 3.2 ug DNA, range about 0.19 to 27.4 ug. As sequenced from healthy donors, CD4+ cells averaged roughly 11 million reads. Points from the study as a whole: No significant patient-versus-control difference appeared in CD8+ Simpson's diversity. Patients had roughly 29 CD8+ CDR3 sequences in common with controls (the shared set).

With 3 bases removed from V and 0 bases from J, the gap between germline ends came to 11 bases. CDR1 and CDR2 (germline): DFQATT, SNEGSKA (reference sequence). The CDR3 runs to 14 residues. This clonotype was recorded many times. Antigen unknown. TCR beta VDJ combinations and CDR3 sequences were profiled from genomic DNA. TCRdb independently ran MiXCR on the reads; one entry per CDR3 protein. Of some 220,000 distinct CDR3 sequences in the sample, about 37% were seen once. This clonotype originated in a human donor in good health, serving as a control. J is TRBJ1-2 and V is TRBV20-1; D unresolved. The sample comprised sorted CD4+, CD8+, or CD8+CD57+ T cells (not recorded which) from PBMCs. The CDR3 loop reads CSARLVGANYGYTF. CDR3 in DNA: TGCAGTGCTAGGCTCGTCGGAGCTAACTATGGCTACACCTTC.